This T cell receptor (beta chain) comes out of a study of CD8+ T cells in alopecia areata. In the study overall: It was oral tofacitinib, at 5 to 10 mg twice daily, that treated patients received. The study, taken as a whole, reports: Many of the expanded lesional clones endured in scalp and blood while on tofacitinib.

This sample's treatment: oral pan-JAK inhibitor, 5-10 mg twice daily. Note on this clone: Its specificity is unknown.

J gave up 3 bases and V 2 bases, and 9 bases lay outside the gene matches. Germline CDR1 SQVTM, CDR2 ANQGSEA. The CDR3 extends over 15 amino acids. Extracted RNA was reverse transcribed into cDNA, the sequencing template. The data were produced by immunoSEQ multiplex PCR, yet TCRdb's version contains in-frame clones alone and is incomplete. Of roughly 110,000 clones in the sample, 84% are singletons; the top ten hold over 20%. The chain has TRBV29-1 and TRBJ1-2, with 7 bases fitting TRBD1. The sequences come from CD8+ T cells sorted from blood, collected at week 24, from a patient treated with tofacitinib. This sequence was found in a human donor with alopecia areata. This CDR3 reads CSVESSQGYHYGYTF. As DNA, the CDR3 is TGCAGCGTTGAATCTTCACAGGGGTACCACTATGGCTACACCTTC.